In its sample, the clone carrying this TCR gamma chain ranks as medium-sized. This entry is derived from a study of gamma-delta T cells after stem cell transplantation. With CATT, TCRdb re-called clones from the RT-PCR reads. The table has over 1,500 gamma-chain clones, 2.5% to 4% seen once. The CDR3 is 10 residues long. Per the germline V gene, CDR1 is EGSTGY and CDR2 is YDSYTSSV. V dropped 2 bases and J dropped 12; count of bases not matched to a gene: 4. Sequencing input: gamma-delta T cells. The V and J genes are TRGV4 and TRGJ1 or TRGJ2. This receptor was identified in a human donor. It is not recorded whose cells these are; they may come from a transplant donor. The CDR3 nucleotides are TGTGCCACCTGGGATGTGGTGAAACTCTTT. Translated: CATWDVVKLF.